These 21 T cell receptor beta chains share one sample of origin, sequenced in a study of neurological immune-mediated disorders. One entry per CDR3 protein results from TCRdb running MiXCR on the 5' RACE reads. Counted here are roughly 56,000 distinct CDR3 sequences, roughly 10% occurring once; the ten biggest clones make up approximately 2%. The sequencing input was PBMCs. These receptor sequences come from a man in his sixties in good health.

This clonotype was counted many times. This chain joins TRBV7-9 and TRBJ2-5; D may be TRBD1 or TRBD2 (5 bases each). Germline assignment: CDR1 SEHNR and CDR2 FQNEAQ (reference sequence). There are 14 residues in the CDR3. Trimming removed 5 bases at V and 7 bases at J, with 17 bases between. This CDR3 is CASSPGTDKGTQYF. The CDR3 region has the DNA TGTGCCAGCAGCCCTGGGACGGACAAGGGGACCCAGTACTTC.

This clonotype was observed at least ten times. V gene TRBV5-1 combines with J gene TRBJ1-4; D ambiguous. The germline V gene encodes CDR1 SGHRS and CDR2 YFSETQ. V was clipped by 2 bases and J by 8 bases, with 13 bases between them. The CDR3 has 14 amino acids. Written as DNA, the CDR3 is TGCGCCAGCAGCTTCGGAACAAACAACGAAAAACTGTTTTTT. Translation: CASSFGTNNEKLFF.

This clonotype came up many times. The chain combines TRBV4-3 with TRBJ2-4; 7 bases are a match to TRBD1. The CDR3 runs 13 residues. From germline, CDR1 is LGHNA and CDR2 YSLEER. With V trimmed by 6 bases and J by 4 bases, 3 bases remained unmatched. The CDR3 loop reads CASRQGTKNIQYF. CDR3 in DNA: TGCGCCAGCAGACAGGGGACGAAAAACATTCAGTACTTC.

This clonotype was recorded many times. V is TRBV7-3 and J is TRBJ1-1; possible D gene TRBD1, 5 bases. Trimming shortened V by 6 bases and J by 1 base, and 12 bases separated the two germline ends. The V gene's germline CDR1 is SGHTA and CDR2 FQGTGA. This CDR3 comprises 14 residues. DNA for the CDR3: TGTGCCAGCAGTCGGACAAGGGGGAACACTGAAGCTTTCTTT. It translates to CASSRTRGNTEAFF.

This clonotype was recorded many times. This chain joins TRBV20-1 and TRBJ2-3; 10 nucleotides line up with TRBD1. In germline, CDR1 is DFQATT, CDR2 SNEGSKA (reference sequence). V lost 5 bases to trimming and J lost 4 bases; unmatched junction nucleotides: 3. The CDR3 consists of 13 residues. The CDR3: CSAGTGVPDTQYF. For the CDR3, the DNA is TGCAGTGCTGGGACAGGGGTCCCAGATACGCAGTATTTT.

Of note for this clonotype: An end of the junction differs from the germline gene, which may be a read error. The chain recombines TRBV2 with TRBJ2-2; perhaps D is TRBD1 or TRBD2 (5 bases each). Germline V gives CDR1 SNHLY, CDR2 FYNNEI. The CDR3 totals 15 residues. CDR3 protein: CASSEVETDTGVLFF. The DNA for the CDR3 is TGTGCCAGCAGTGAAGTTGAGACAGACACCGGGGTGCTGTTTTTT. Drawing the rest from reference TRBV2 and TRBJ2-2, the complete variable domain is EPEVTQTPSHQVTQMGQEVILRCVPISNHLYFYWYRQILGQKVEFLVSFYNNEISEKSEIFDDQFSVERPDGSNFTLKIRSTKLEDSAMYFCASSEVETDTGVLFFGEGSRLTVL.

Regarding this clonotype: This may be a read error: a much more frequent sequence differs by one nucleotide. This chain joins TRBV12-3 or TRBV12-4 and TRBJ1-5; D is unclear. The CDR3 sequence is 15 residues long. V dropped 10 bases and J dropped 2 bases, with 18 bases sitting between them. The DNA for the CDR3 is TGTGCCACCCCCGGAGTCGAGGTTGGCAATCAGCCCCAGCATTTT. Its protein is CATPGVEVGNQPQHF.

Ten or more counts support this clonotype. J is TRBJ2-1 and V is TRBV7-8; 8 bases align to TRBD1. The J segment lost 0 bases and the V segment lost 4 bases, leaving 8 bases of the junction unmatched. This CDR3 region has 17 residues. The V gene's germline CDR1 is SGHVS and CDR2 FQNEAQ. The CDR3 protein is CASSSADRDVSYNEQFF. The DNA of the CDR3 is TGTGCCAGCAGCTCAGCGGACAGGGATGTCTCCTACAATGAGCAGTTCTTC.

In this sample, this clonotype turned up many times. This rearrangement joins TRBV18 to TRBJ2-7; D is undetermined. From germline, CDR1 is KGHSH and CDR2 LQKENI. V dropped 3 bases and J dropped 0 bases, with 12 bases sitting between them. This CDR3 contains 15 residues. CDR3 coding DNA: TGTGCCAGCTCACCCGAGAGACTGCTCTCCTACGAGCAGTACTTC. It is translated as CASSPERLLSYEQYF.

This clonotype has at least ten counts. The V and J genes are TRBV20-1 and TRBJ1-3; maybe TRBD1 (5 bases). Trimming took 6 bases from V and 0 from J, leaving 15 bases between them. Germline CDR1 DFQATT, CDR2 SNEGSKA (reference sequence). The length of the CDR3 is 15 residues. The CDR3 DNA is TGCAGTGCCGAGCCGACAGAAAACTCTGGAAACACCATATATTTT. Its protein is CSAEPTENSGNTIYF.

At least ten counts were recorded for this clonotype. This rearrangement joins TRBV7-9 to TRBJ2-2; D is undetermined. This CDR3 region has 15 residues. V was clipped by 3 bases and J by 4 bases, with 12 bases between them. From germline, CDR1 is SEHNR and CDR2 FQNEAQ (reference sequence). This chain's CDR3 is CASSLRPTGTGELFF. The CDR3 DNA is TGTGCCAGCAGCTTGAGGCCAACGGGCACCGGGGAGCTGTTTTTT.

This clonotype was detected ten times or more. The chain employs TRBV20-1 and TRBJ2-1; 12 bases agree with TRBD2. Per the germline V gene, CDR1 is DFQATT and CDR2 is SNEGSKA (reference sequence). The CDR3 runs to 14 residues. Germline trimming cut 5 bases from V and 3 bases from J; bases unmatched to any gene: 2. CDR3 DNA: TGCAGTGCTCCGACTAGCGGGGGCTACAATGAGCAGTTCTTC. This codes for CSAPTSGGYNEQFF.

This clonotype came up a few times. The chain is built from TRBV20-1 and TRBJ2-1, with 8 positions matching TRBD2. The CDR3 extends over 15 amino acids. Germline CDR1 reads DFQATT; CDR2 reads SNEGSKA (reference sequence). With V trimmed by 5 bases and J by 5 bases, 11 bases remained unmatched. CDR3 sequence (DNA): TGCAGTGCTCTCTTTGGGGTAGCGGGGAACAATGAGCAGTTCTTC. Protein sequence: CSALFGVAGNNEQFF.

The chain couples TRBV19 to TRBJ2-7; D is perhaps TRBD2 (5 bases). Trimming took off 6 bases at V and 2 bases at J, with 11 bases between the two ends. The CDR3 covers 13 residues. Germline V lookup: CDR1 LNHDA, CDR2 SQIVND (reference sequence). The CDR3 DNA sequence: TGTGCCAGTAGCTTCCGGGGAGCCTACGAGCAGTACTTC. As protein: CASSFRGAYEQYF. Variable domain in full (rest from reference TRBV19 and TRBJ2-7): DGGITQSPKYLFRKEGQNVTLSCEQNLNHDAMYWYRQDPGQGLRLIYYSQIVNDFQKGDIAEGYSVSREKKESFPLTVTSAQKNPTAFYLCASSFRGAYEQYFGPGTRLTVT.

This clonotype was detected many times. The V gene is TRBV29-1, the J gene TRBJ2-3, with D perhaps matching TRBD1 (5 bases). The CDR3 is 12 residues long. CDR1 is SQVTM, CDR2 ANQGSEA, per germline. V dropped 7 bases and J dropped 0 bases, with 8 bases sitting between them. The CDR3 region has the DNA TGCAGCGGCAGGACAAGCACAGATACGCAGTATTTT. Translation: CSGRTSTDTQYF.

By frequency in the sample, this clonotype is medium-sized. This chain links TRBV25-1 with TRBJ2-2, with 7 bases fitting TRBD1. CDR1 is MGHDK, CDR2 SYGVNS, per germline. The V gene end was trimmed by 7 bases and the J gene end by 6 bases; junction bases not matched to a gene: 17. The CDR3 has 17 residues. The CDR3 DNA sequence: TGTGCCAGCACCCACCACTCGGGACAGATACCACCCGGGGAGCTGTTTTTT. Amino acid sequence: CASTHHSGQIPPGELFF.

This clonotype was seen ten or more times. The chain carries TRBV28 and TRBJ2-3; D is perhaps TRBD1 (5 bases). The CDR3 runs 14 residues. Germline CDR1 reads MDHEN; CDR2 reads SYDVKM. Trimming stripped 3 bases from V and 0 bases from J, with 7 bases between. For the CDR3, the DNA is TGTGCCAGCAGTTTGACAGCTAGCACAGATACGCAGTATTTT. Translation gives CASSLTASTDTQYF.

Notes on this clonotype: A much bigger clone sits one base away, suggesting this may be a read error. DNA of the CDR3: TGCAGCGTTGGGGATGGCCTTGGCTACACCTTC. Its translation: CSVGDGLGYTF. The V gene is TRBV29-1, the J gene TRBJ1-2, with D unresolved. CDR1 and CDR2 from the germline V gene are SQVTM and ANQGSEA. The CDR3 is 11 residues long. Trimming removed 4 bases at V and 7 bases at J, with 10 bases between.

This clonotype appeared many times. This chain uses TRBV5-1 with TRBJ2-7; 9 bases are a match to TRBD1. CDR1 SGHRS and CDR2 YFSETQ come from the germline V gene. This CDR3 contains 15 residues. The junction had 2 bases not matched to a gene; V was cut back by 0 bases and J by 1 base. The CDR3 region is CASSLEGQGSYEQYF. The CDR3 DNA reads TGCGCCAGCAGCTTGGAGGGACAGGGTTCCTACGAGCAGTACTTC.

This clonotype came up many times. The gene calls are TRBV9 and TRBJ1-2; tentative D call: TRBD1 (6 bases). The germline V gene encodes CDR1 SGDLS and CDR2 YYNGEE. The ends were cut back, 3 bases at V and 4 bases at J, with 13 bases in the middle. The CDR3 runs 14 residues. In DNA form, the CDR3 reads TGTGCCAGCAGCGGACGGACAGCTCTCTATGGCTACACCTTC. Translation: CASSGRTALYGYTF.

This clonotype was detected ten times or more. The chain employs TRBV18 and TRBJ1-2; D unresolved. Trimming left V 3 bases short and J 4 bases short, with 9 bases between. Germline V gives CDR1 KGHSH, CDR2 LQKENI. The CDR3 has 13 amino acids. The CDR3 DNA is TGTGCCAGCTCACCTGCCGGACGCTATGGCTACACCTTC. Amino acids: CASSPAGRYGYTF.